This T cell receptor beta chain stems from a study of shared clonotypes between healthy human individuals. Method: immunoSEQ multiplex PCR; TCRdb's copy keeps in-frame clones and lacks some. The table lists about 2.2 million clones, approximately 92% of them singletons. In the naive CD8 group, cells lacked CD45RO and were positively selected for CCR7, so terminally differentiated effector memory CD45RA+ cells were left out. This clone was recorded a few times. The antigen is undetermined. This CDR3 region has 12 residues. Germline V gives CDR1 SGDLS, CDR2 YYNGEE. Trimming stripped 1 base from V and 5 bases from J, with 4 bases between. The study's findings and limits: The diversity represented, both genetic and in exposure history, was limited by few donors.

The specimen sequenced was naive CD8+ T cells from PBMCs. The TCR sequence derives from a man aged 18 to 29 in good health. Some clones in this sample may be carry-over from other donors' samples. The genes are TRBV9 and TRBJ2-1; unclear D gene. The CDR3 reads CASSVNDNEQFF. CDR3 bases: TGTGCCAGCAGCGTAAATGACAATGAGCAGTTCTTC.